This T cell receptor beta chain stems from a study of T cell repertoires in cytomegalovirus infection. In the case of this clonotype: The target antigen is unknown.

CDR1 and CDR2 (germline): MNHEY, SVGAGI. Trimming cost V 4 bases and J 2 bases; bases outside gene matches: 7. The CDR3 is 16 residues long. TCRdb reprocessed the reads with MiXCR, giving one entry per CDR3 protein. The top ten hold 20% of the sample, which has fewer than 350,000 distinct CDR3 sequences, 29% seen once. This clonotype was obtained from a human donor in good health (CMV status not recorded). Some clones in this sample may be carry-over from other donors' samples. The starting material was cultured PBMCs, obtained from culture after CMV antigen stimulation. The rearrangement links TRBV6-5 to TRBJ2-3; 9 bases line up with TRBD2. CDR3 nucleotide sequence: TGTGCCAGCAGTTTTGGGCTAGCGGGATCCACAGATACGCAGTATTTT. Amino acids: CASSFGLAGSTDTQYF.